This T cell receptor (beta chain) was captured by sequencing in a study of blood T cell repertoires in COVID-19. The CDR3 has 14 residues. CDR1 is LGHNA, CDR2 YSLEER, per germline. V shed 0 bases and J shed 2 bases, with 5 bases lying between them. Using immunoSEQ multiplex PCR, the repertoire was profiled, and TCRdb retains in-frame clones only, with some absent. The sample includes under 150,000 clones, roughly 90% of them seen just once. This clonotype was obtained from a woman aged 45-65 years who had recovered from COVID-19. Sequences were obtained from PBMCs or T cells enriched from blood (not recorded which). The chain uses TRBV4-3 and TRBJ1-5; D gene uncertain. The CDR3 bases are TGCGCCAGCAGCCAAGAAACGGGCAATCAGCCCCAGCATTTT. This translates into CASSQETGNQPQHF.